Listed below are T cell receptor beta chains from one sample, sequenced in a study of blood T cell repertoires in COVID-19. The data were produced by immunoSEQ multiplex PCR, yet TCRdb's version contains in-frame clones alone and is incomplete. The sample holds about 260,000 clones; approximately 92% are singletons and the top ten take around 2.5%. Sequencing was performed on peripheral blood. The receptors were sampled from a person between 18 and 30 years old with COVID-19, enrolled during active disease. CDR3s include the opening cysteine and the closing phenylalanine or tryptophan. The D gene is left open where the match is weak. A clone size is listed for some rows: how often the clone was seen (once, few, many), or a class if it is expanded.

v_gene	j_gene	abundance	d_gene	CDR3nt	CDR3aa
TRBV27	TRBJ2-7	once	NA	TGTGCCAGCAGTTCCGGAGGTCCTTGGGGCGAGCAGTACTTC	CASSSGGPWGEQYF
TRBV19	TRBJ1-6	NA	TRBD1	TGTGCCAGTAGTCCCGCAGGGGGCTTCTCACCCCTCCACTTT	CASSPAGGFSPLHF
TRBV6-5	TRBJ1-1	NA	NA	TGTGCCAGCAGTTACGCCCCAGGCCTGAACACTGAAGCTTTCTTT	CASSYAPGLNTEAFF
TRBV2	TRBJ2-1	NA	TRBD2	TGTGCCAGCAGTGGGACTAGCGGGAGGCTTAGCTCCTACAATGAGCAGTTCTTC	CASSGTSGRLSSYNEQFF
TRBV7-2	TRBJ1-5	NA	NA	TGTGCCAGCAGCTTAGTGGGGAGGGGGCCCCAGCATTTT	CASSLVGRGPQHF
TRBV10-3	TRBJ1-5	NA	NA	TGTGCCATCAGTGATCAACTTAGCAATCAGCCCCAGCATTTT	CAISDQLSNQPQHF
TRBV6-5	TRBJ1-3	NA	NA	TGTGCCAGCAGGCGGACAGCTGGAAACACCATATATTTT	CASRRTAGNTIYF
TRBV3-1/TRBV3-2	TRBJ2-7	NA	TRBD2	TGTGCCAGCAGCCAAGAGGGACGGGAGGTCGACGAGCAGTACTTC	CASSQEGREVDEQYF
TRBV10-3	TRBJ2-7	NA	NA	TGTGCCATCAGTGGTAGCCAGAAAAGGGGGAACTCCTACGAGCAGTACTTC	CAISGSQKRGNSYEQYF
TRBV19	TRBJ1-1	NA	TRBD1	TGTGCCAGTAGCCCCTCGCCAAGACAGGGCCAGGCAGAAGCTTTCTTT	CASSPSPRQGQAEAFF
TRBV2	TRBJ1-5	NA	TRBD1	TGTGCCAGCAGTGCTTCGACAGGGCGTCAGCCCCAGCATTTT	CASSASTGRQPQHF
TRBV6-2/TRBV6-3	TRBJ1-1	NA	NA	TGTGCCAGCAGTTCGACACAGGATAGACTCGGGAACACTGAAGCTTTCTTT	CASSSTQDRLGNTEAFF
TRBV5-1	TRBJ1-4	NA	TRBD1	TGCGCCAGCAGCTTGGAGGGGGCTAACGAAAAACTGTTTTTT	CASSLEGANEKLFF
TRBV5-1	TRBJ2-1	once	NA	TGCGCCAGCAGCTTGGTTCTAGCTGGAGACAATGAGCAGTTCTTC	CASSLVLAGDNEQFF
TRBV7-3	TRBJ2-1	NA	TRBD2	TGTGCCAGCAGCTTAACACTAGCGACCTACAATGAGCAGTTCTTC	CASSLTLATYNEQFF
TRBV7-2	TRBJ2-5	once	NA	TGTGCCAGCAGCTTAGGAGGGAGTGGGGAGACCCAGTACTTC	CASSLGGSGETQYF
TRBV4-1	TRBJ1-2	NA	TRBD1	TGCGCCAGCAGCCAAGAAGAGACAGGGATTTCTAACTATGGCTACACCTTC	CASSQEETGISNYGYTF
TRBV7-2	TRBJ1-2	NA	NA	TGTGCCAGCAGCCTATCAACCGTGACAGTTGGCTACACCTTC	CASSLSTVTVGYTF
TRBV10-3	TRBJ2-2	few	TRBD2	TGTGCCAGCGGGGCGGGAGGGCCCTCGGGGGAGCTGTTTTTT	CASGAGGPSGELFF
TRBV11-1	TRBJ2-2	NA	NA	TGTGCCAGCAGACCAGGGGGAGGAACCGGGGAGCTGTTTTTT	CASRPGGGTGELFF
TRBV27	TRBJ2-7	NA	TRBD1	TGTGCCACGAAACAGGGGGCCTACGAGCAGTACTTC	CATKQGAYEQYF
TRBV14	TRBJ2-7	NA	TRBD2	TGTGCCAGCCCGACTAGCGGGAGCGTCTACGAGCAGTACTTC	CASPTSGSVYEQYF
TRBV27	TRBJ2-7	NA	NA	TGTGCCAGCTCCCCTCGAGGCTCCTACGAGCAGTACTTC	CASSPRGSYEQYF
TRBV3-1/TRBV3-2	TRBJ2-1	NA	TRBD2	TGTGCCAGCAGCCATGGAAGCGGGACGGGGGAGCAGTTCTTC	CASSHGSGTGEQFF
TRBV2	TRBJ2-5	NA	TRBD2	TGTGCCAGCAGGGGACTAGCGAGAGAGACCCAGTACTTC	CASRGLARETQYF
TRBV11-2	TRBJ1-4	once	NA	TGTGCCAGCAGCTTAGGGGCAGGGAATAATGAAAAACTGTTTTTT	CASSLGAGNNEKLFF
TRBV2	TRBJ1-2	NA	NA	TGTGCCAGCACCCTCGCGCCGGAGATCTATGGCTACACCTTC	CASTLAPEIYGYTF
TRBV19	TRBJ2-5	NA	TRBD2	TGTGCCAGTAAAATGGGGCGGGAGCACGAGACCCAGTACTTC	CASKMGREHETQYF
TRBV7-9	TRBJ1-1	NA	NA	TGTGCCAGCAGCCCCCTCCCCACAGTCGAAGCTTTCTTT	CASSPLPTVEAFF
TRBV5-6	TRBJ2-1	NA	TRBD2	TGTGCCAGCATTACCCGGGCAGGGTTGACTAGCGGAAGCAATGAGCAGTTCTTC	CASITRAGLTSGSNEQFF
TRBV4-1	TRBJ2-7	NA	NA	TGCGCCAGCAGCCAAGACCCCCAGTTGTCCTACGAGCAGTACTTC	CASSQDPQLSYEQYF
TRBV7-2	TRBJ2-1	once	NA	TGTGCCAGCAGCTTCGGTTCCCCCCTTAGCTCCTACAATGAGCAGTTCTTC	CASSFGSPLSSYNEQFF
TRBV3-1/TRBV3-2	TRBJ1-2	NA	NA	TGTGCCAGCAGCCCCACGGCGGCCGGGGGCTATGGCTACACCTTC	CASSPTAAGGYGYTF
TRBV4-3	TRBJ1-4	NA	NA	TGCGCCAGCAGCCAAGGGGAGGGGGGGAATGAAAAACTGTTTTTT	CASSQGEGGNEKLFF
TRBV2	TRBJ1-1	NA	NA	TGTGCCAGCACGGGGTTCACTGAAGCTTTCTTT	CASTGFTEAFF
TRBV9	TRBJ2-7	NA	NA	TGTGCCAGCAGCGTAGGGCAGGGGACCTCCTACGAGCAGTACTTC	CASSVGQGTSYEQYF
TRBV4-3	TRBJ2-7	NA	NA	TGCGCCAGCAGCCCCCAAAAGGGAACCTGGGGGCTCGAGCAGTACTTC	CASSPQKGTWGLEQYF
TRBV2	TRBJ2-2	NA	NA	TGTGCCAGCAGTGAGTACAGGGTCAACACCGGGGAGCTGTTTTTT	CASSEYRVNTGELFF
TRBV20-1	TRBJ2-5	NA	TRBD1	TGCAGTGCTAGTAGGACAGGGGGCGAGACCCAGTACTTC	CSASRTGGETQYF
TRBV7-6	TRBJ2-1	NA	TRBD2	TGTGCCAGCAGCCCAACCGACCAGCGGGAGGGCTATGAGCAGTTCTTC	CASSPTDQREGYEQFF
TRBV7-9	TRBJ2-7	NA	TRBD1	TGTGCCAGCAGCCCTAGTGGCGCAGGGGGTACCTACGAGCAGTACTTC	CASSPSGAGGTYEQYF
TRBV27	TRBJ2-7	NA	TRBD1	TGTGCCAGCAGCGCCGGGACAGGGTCCCTCGAGCAGTACTTC	CASSAGTGSLEQYF
TRBV6-2/TRBV6-3	TRBJ2-1	NA	TRBD2	TGTGCCAGCAGTTACTCGAGCAGCGGGAGGTCCTACAATGAGCAGTTCTTC	CASSYSSSGRSYNEQFF
TRBV24-1	TRBJ2-3	NA	TRBD2	TGTGCCACCAGTGACCTGACTAGCGGTGCAGGAGATACGCAGTATTTT	CATSDLTSGAGDTQYF
TRBV18	TRBJ2-3	NA	NA	TGTGCCAGCTCACCACTCGGGCCGGAGGAGCAGTATTTT	CASSPLGPEEQYF
TRBV25-1	TRBJ1-1	NA	NA	TGTGCCAGCAGTGAAGCGGGGGGGACTGAAGCTTTCTTT	CASSEAGGTEAFF
TRBV10-3	TRBJ2-3	NA	NA	TGTGCCATCGTACAGGACAGCACAGATACGCAGTATTTT	CAIVQDSTDTQYF
TRBV19	TRBJ2-3	NA	TRBD2	TGTGCCAGTAGTGAACTAGCGGGAGCAGATACGCAGTATTTT	CASSELAGADTQYF
TRBV21-1	TRBJ2-1	once	NA	TGTGCCAGCAGCAAAGCGCTGGGGACTAGCGGGAGATGGAATGAGCAGTTCTTC	CASSKALGTSGRWNEQFF
TRBV2	TRBJ2-4	NA	TRBD2	TGTGCCACCCTAGCGGGAGGAGCCAAAAACATTCAGTACTTC	CATLAGGAKNIQYF
TRBV19	TRBJ2-2	NA	NA	TGTGCCAGTAGCGGTAACACCGGGGAGCTGTTTTTT	CASSGNTGELFF
TRBV14	TRBJ1-6	NA	NA	TGTGCCAGCAGTTTTGCCTCGGGTTCACCCCTCCACTTT	CASSFASGSPLHF
TRBV19	TRBJ1-1	NA	NA	TGTGCCAGTAGTATCTTGGCCTTTACGAACACTGAAGCTTTCTTT	CASSILAFTNTEAFF
TRBV11-2	TRBJ1-1	NA	NA	TGTGCCAGTATCAATATTCGGGAGAGGACTGAAGCTTTCTTT	CASINIRERTEAFF